The T cell receptor (beta chain) under discussion was sequenced for a study of T cell clonality in common variable immunodeficiency. Some clones are missing from TCRdb's copy, which holds only in-frame ones; the method was immunoSEQ multiplex PCR. The sample shows about 55,000 clones, no singletons; the ten largest hold 0.83%. This clone has ten or more counts. This sequence was found in a person aged 18 to 69 in good health. Sequenced sample: peripheral blood mononuclear cells.

Here the CDR3 reads CASSPGTAGYTF. The covered CDR3 bases are TGTGCCAGCAGTCCCGGGACAGCAGGC. The genes are TRBV6-2 or TRBV6-3 and TRBJ1-2; 7 nucleotides agree with TRBD1. Coverage ceases 3 residues before the CDR3 finishes, and the germline J gene fills in the end. Germline V gene lookup returns CDR1 MNHEY and CDR2 SVGEGT. The CDR3 runs to 12 residues.